These T cell receptor beta chains were read from a single sample in a study of vaccination effects on CD4 cells after COVID-19. Assay used: immunoSEQ multiplex PCR; TCRdb lists only in-frame clones, some missing. The profile shows around 81,000 clones, under 80% of them singletons. Their cognate antigens are unknown. The source was CD4+ T cells from PBMCs cultured with HCoV-OC43 spike peptides, collected after COVID-19 vaccination. The receptors derive from a human donor who received a COVID-19 vaccine. Both conserved end residues are trimmed from each CDR3. The order of the fields is D gene, V gene, J gene, CDR3 length, CDR3 protein. The D gene is left open where the match is weak.

-	TRBV19	TRBJ1-2	14	ASSITGNPPRGGYT
-	TRBV10-1	TRBJ1-6	11	ASSPGPLSPLH
-	TRBV19	TRBJ2-4	12	ASSNTGTRSIQY
TRBD1	TRBV18	TRBJ2-6	18	ASSPLRTGTGNSGANVLT
-	TRBV2	TRBJ1-5	11	ATKGEYNQPQH
-	TRBV5-1	TRBJ2-2	11	ASSLDPAGELF
-	TRBV10-3	TRBJ2-4	12	AISPKEVGNIQY
-	TRBV6-1	TRBJ1-1	11	ASSETGWAEAF
-	TRBV19	TRBJ1-2	10	ASTRSTYGYT
-	TRBV3-1/TRBV3-2	TRBJ1-1	10	ASSRGGSEAF
-	TRBV27	TRBJ1-5	11	ASSFALNQPQH
-	TRBV29-1	TRBJ2-1	10	SGKGNYDEQF
-	TRBV9	TRBJ1-6	14	ASSVGGYSYNSPLH
TRBD2	TRBV6-2/TRBV6-3	TRBJ2-3	17	ASSYSPSGGARSADTQY
-	TRBV7-9	TRBJ2-3	12	ASSRGTQGDTQY
-	TRBV6-5	TRBJ2-3	10	ASHHAEDTQY
-	TRBV7-9	TRBJ1-6	12	ASSLEGVGSPLH
TRBD1	TRBV4-1	TRBJ1-5	14	ASSQPGTGGNQPQH
-	TRBV3-1/TRBV3-2	TRBJ2-1	15	ASSQYPTQGRHNEQF
-	TRBV5-8	TRBJ1-5	13	ASSLGQKINQPQH
-	TRBV10-1	TRBJ1-1	14	ASRERTVNANTEAF
TRBD1	TRBV27	TRBJ1-5	12	ASNGQGSNQPQH
-	TRBV6-1	TRBJ1-1	13	ASSEMGEGNTEAF
-	TRBV9	TRBJ1-6	13	ASSVGGPGNSPLH
-	TRBV21-1	TRBJ1-5	11	ASSRAVYQPQH
TRBD1	TRBV9	TRBJ2-1	13	ASSTRTGGSYEQF
-	TRBV2	TRBJ1-5	11	ASRIDRNQPQH
-	TRBV3-1/TRBV3-2	TRBJ1-2	12	ASSQNRASYGYT
TRBD2	TRBV5-1	TRBJ2-2	14	ASSLLAGGYTGELF
-	TRBV29-1	TRBJ1-2	11	SVGQLLGYGYT
TRBD1	TRBV2	TRBJ1-5	11	ATGTGGNQPQH
TRBD2	TRBV18	TRBJ2-5	15	ASSPRSSGGPEETQY
-	TRBV4-1	TRBJ1-1	12	ASSQVQGNTEAF
-	TRBV18	TRBJ2-1	12	ASSPPPINNEQF
-	TRBV11-2	TRBJ2-3	13	ASSLNGGAGDTQY
-	TRBV12-3/TRBV12-4	TRBJ2-1	9	ASSLINEQF
TRBD1	TRBV10-2	TRBJ1-5	13	ASQRGPGGGQPQH
-	TRBV6-6	TRBJ2-5	11	ASKDSMQETQY
-	TRBV7-2	TRBJ2-1	11	ASSLVGYNEQF
-	TRBV12-5	TRBJ2-3	16	ASGLVRDGQVVTDTQY
-	TRBV28	TRBJ1-4	11	ASSLGGSEKLF
TRBD2	TRBV19	TRBJ2-3	13	ASGLAGALTDTQY
-	TRBV6-6	TRBJ1-3	13	ASSSENTSGNTIY
TRBD2	TRBV6-2/TRBV6-3	TRBJ2-3	17	ASSWSGGALVGPHGTQY
-	TRBV7-8	TRBJ1-2	13	ASSPRVGTNYGYT
-	TRBV7-2	TRBJ2-1	13	ASSLTPGAYNEQF
TRBD1	TRBV2	TRBJ1-2	14	ASSHPTRGPNYGYT